The rows below give T cell receptor beta chains drawn from one sample of a study of T cell responses to AZD1222 COVID-19 vaccine. Clones were sequenced by immunoSEQ multiplex PCR, and TCRdb holds only the in-frame ones, with some missing. Among 120,000 to 150,000 clones listed, approximately 89% were seen once. The source material was peripheral blood, sampled 28 days after the second AZD1222 dose. The receptor set was obtained from an adult who received the AZD1222 COVID-19 vaccine. Each CDR3 is given with its conserved first and last residue. The order of the fields is D gene, J gene, V gene, clone size, CDR3 protein, CDR3 DNA. A D gene is named only where the DNA matches it firmly. Where a row states a size, it is once, few, many or the class of an expanded clone; other rows omit it.

D gene: NA; J gene: TRBJ1-1; V gene: TRBV12-3/TRBV12-4; clone size: NA; CDR3 protein: CASSPDKNTEAFF; CDR3 DNA: TGTGCCAGCAGCCCTGACAAGAACACTGAAGCTTTCTTT
D gene: NA; J gene: TRBJ1-2; V gene: TRBV7-8; clone size: NA; CDR3 protein: CASSLGEINGYTF; CDR3 DNA: TGTGCCAGCAGCTTAGGAGAGATTAATGGCTACACCTTC
D gene: NA; J gene: TRBJ2-5; V gene: TRBV6-5; clone size: NA; CDR3 protein: CASSYGGAGTQYF; CDR3 DNA: TGTGCCAGCAGTTACGGGGGGGCTGGGACCCAGTACTTC
D gene: TRBD2; J gene: TRBJ2-7; V gene: TRBV27; clone size: NA; CDR3 protein: CASSNLGLAGGYEQYF; CDR3 DNA: TGTGCCAGCAGTAACCTGGGACTAGCGGGAGGCTACGAGCAGTACTTC
D gene: TRBD2; J gene: TRBJ2-1; V gene: TRBV3-1/TRBV3-2; clone size: NA; CDR3 protein: CASSQACLGGPQFF; CDR3 DNA: TGTGCCAGCAGCCAAGCGTGTTTGGGAGGGCCGCAGTTCTTC
D gene: NA; J gene: TRBJ2-7; V gene: TRBV7-9; clone size: NA; CDR3 protein: CASSPRATNEQYF; CDR3 DNA: TGTGCCAGCAGCCCTCGGGCGACGAACGAGCAGTACTTC
D gene: TRBD2; J gene: TRBJ2-1; V gene: TRBV7-8; clone size: NA; CDR3 protein: CASSWGLAEQFF; CDR3 DNA: TGTGCCAGCAGCTGGGGACTAGCGGAGCAGTTCTTC
D gene: NA; J gene: TRBJ2-3; V gene: TRBV11-2; clone size: once; CDR3 protein: CASSLDRTGSYF; CDR3 DNA: TGTGCCAGCAGCTTAGATAGAACTGGATCGTATTTT
D gene: TRBD1; J gene: TRBJ2-7; V gene: TRBV7-2; clone size: once; CDR3 protein: CASSLGGGQGYEQYF; CDR3 DNA: TGTGCCAGCAGCTTAGGGGGGGGACAGGGGTACGAGCAGTACTTC
D gene: NA; J gene: TRBJ2-7; V gene: TRBV5-4; clone size: NA; CDR3 protein: CASSSGTGQGSEQYF; CDR3 DNA: TGTGCCAGCAGCTCTGGTACGGGGCAGGGAAGCGAGCAGTACTTC
D gene: NA; J gene: TRBJ1-1; V gene: TRBV27; clone size: NA; CDR3 protein: CATKDRMNTEAFF; CDR3 DNA: TGTGCCACTAAGGACAGAATGAACACTGAAGCTTTCTTT
D gene: NA; J gene: TRBJ2-3; V gene: TRBV27; clone size: NA; CDR3 protein: CASSIFATDTQYF; CDR3 DNA: TGTGCCAGCAGCATCTTTGCCACAGATACGCAGTATTTT
D gene: NA; J gene: TRBJ1-5; V gene: TRBV28; clone size: NA; CDR3 protein: CASRPGDYSNQPQHF; CDR3 DNA: TGTGCCAGCAGACCAGGGGACTATAGCAATCAGCCCCAGCATTTT
D gene: NA; J gene: TRBJ1-6; V gene: TRBV27; clone size: NA; CDR3 protein: CASSLIQENSPLHF; CDR3 DNA: TGTGCCAGCAGTTTAATCCAGGAAAATTCACCCCTCCACTTT
D gene: TRBD1; J gene: TRBJ2-7; V gene: TRBV2; clone size: NA; CDR3 protein: CASSGDRIYEQYF; CDR3 DNA: TGTGCCAGCAGTGGGGACAGGATCTACGAGCAGTACTTC
D gene: NA; J gene: TRBJ2-7; V gene: TRBV30; clone size: NA; CDR3 protein: CAWSVMVGSLREQYF; CDR3 DNA: TGTGCCTGGAGTGTAATGGTAGGGTCCCTACGTGAGCAGTACTTC